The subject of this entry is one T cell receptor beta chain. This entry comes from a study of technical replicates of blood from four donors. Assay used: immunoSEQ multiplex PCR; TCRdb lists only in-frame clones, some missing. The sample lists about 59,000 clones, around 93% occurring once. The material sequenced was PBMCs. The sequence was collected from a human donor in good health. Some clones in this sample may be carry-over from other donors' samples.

The CDR3 sequence is CASSLARGYYEQYF. The CDR3 nucleotides are TGCGCCAGCAGCTTGGCCAGGGGTTACTACGAGCAGTACTTC. This chain connects TRBV5-1 to TRBJ2-7, with D maybe TRBD1 (6 bases). The CDR3 spans 14 residues. CDR1 and CDR2 from the germline V gene are SGHRS and YFSETQ. Trimming shortened V by 0 bases and J by 3 bases, and 10 bases separated the two germline ends.